The present T cell receptor beta chain was sequenced within a study of cytomegalovirus exposure and HLA in healthy donors. Study-wide findings and caveats: Highly shared sequence variants in one cluster were likely a sequencing artifact.

PCR amplification relied on 60 Vbeta primers (plus 13 Jbeta primers). Data came from immunoSEQ multiplex PCR; TCRdb stores just in-frame clones and leaves some out. Among 200,000 to 250,000 clones, 60% to 80% were seen once, and the ten largest hold 1.5% to 2%. On this clone itself: Its antigen is currently unknown.

V trimming: 6 bases; J trimming: 7 bases; junction bases outside the gene matches: 7. This CDR3 is 14 amino acids long. The V gene's germline CDR1 is SQVTM and CDR2 ANQGSEA. The sample was PBMCs. The TCR originated in a man aged 18 to 29 in good health and CMV-seronegative. This sequence joins TRBV29-1 and TRBJ2-2; TRBD2 matches 11 bases. The CDR3 loop is CSVLSGRAVGELFF. CDR3 sequence (DNA): TGCAGCGTCCTTAGCGGGAGGGCCGTCGGGGAGCTGTTTTTT.